This T cell receptor (beta chain) was observed in a study of T cell changes during pregnancy in multiple sclerosis (dated by TCRdb to the late 2010s). Looking at the study overall: Changes in the T cell repertoire over the course of pregnancy were examined in this study in women with multiple sclerosis.

About this clone: What this receptor recognizes is not known. No per-base quality is available; no much larger clone lies one base away.

The CDR3 goes from the cysteine to the phenylalanine over 13 residues. The DNA shown is the 39-base CDR3, in frame from base 1. A distance of 12 bases separates the germline ends of V and J, which lose 2 bases and 9 bases respectively. The CDR1 and CDR2 encoded by the germline V gene (reference sequence) are SGHNT and YYREEE. The library was generated by the immunoSEQ multiplex PCR assay. Imported from immuneACCESS, the table was reduced by TCRdb to in-frame sequences with V and J called. These copies leave out some clones; in studies compared against another copy, an unresolved V gene accounts for under half, and the cause of the remainder is not known. The sample table shows approximately 92,000 clones, and over 80% are seen once. The leading ten clones occupy 2.6% of the sample.

Sequences were derived from peripheral blood, sampled in the first trimester of pregnancy. The chain couples TRBV5-4 to TRBJ2-1; possibly the D gene is TRBD2, per 6 matching bases. This receptor was taken from a female donor with multiple sclerosis, enrolled in a pregnancy study. The DNA reads TGTGCCAGCAGCTTAACACTAGCTCGTGAGCAGTTCTTC. It encodes CASSLTLAREQFF.